Listed below are T cell receptor beta chains from one sample, sequenced in a study of cytomegalovirus exposure and HLA in healthy donors. Sequencing used immunoSEQ multiplex PCR; TCRdb keeps in-frame clones, though not all of them. Of fewer than 200,000 clones detected, roughly two thirds appear once; the ten largest clones hold approximately 5.4%. The sequenced sample was PBMCs. These receptors were taken from a young woman in good health and CMV-seropositive. Each CDR3 is given with its conserved first and last residue. The D gene is left open where the match is weak. Some rows have no size entry. The others give once, few or many, or a class for an expanded clone.

D: -; V: TRBV5-8; J: TRBJ2-7; size: -; CDR3: CASSRRRSSYEQYF; DNA: TGTGCCAGCAGCCGTCGACGGAGCTCCTACGAGCAGTACTTC
D: -; V: TRBV29-1; J: TRBJ1-1; size: -; CDR3: CSALSPGSTEAFF; DNA: TGCAGCGCCCTTTCCCCTGGGAGCACTGAAGCTTTCTTT
D: TRBD2; V: TRBV7-3; J: TRBJ2-1; size: -; CDR3: CASSFGTSGGYNEQFF; DNA: TGTGCCAGCAGCTTCGGGACTAGCGGGGGTTACAATGAGCAGTTCTTC
D: TRBD2; V: TRBV9; J: TRBJ2-7; size: few; CDR3: CASSVGSSGGPKQYF; DNA: TGTGCCAGCAGCGTAGGGTCTAGCGGGGGTCCGAAGCAGTACTTC
D: TRBD1; V: TRBV2; J: TRBJ1-5; size: -; CDR3: CATNRGPGNQPQHF; DNA: TGTGCCACCAACAGGGGACCGGGCAATCAGCCCCAGCATTTT
D: -; V: TRBV5-6; J: TRBJ2-7; size: -; CDR3: CASSEMMTRNSYEQYF; DNA: TGTGCCAGCAGCGAAATGATGACTAGAAATTCCTACGAGCAGTACTTC
D: -; V: TRBV30; J: TRBJ1-6; size: few; CDR3: CAWSIQGNSPLHF; DNA: TGTGCCTGGAGTATTCAGGGGAATTCACCCCTCCACTTT
D: TRBD1; V: TRBV7-3; J: TRBJ1-2; size: -; CDR3: CASSQTGGDGYTF; DNA: TGTGCCAGCAGCCAAACAGGGGGCGATGGCTACACCTTC
D: TRBD2; V: TRBV6-1; J: TRBJ2-2; size: -; CDR3: CASSVLAGAGGELFF; DNA: TGTGCCAGCAGTGTCCTAGCGGGGGCAGGCGGGGAGCTGTTTTTT
D: -; V: TRBV4-1; J: TRBJ2-2; size: few; CDR3: CASSQGQVGELFF; DNA: TGCGCCAGCAGCCAAGGTCAGGTCGGGGAGCTGTTTTTT
D: TRBD1; V: TRBV5-4; J: TRBJ1-1; size: -; CDR3: CASSLWRTGNTEAFF; DNA: TGTGCCAGCAGCCTGTGGAGGACAGGGAACACTGAAGCTTTCTTT
D: TRBD2; V: TRBV14; J: TRBJ2-1; size: -; CDR3: CASSKSLSGGAGVNEQFF; DNA: TGTGCCAGCAGCAAAAGCCTCAGCGGGGGGGCCGGTGTAAATGAGCAGTTCTTC
D: -; V: TRBV6-1; J: TRBJ2-5; size: -; CDR3: CASSGQRQETQYF; DNA: TGTGCCAGCAGCGGACAGCGCCAAGAGACCCAGTACTTC
D: TRBD1; V: TRBV7-9; J: TRBJ1-6; size: -; CDR3: CASSRQGDNSPLHF; DNA: TGTGCCAGCAGCAGACAGGGGGATAATTCACCCCTCCACTTT
D: TRBD1; V: TRBV5-1; J: TRBJ2-3; size: -; CDR3: CASSWGQGGDTDTQYF; DNA: TGCGCCAGCAGCTGGGGACAGGGTGGGGACACAGATACGCAGTATTTT
D: -; V: TRBV2; J: TRBJ1-1; size: -; CDR3: CASSSDRGNTEAFF; DNA: TGTGCCAGCAGTTCCGATCGGGGAAACACTGAAGCTTTCTTT
D: -; V: TRBV9; J: TRBJ1-2; size: -; CDR3: CASSVAQSGRWGYTF; DNA: TGTGCTAGCAGCGTAGCTCAGAGTGGCAGGTGGGGCTACACCTTC
D: -; V: TRBV23-1; J: TRBJ1-6; size: -; CDR3: CASSQSRGTSPLHF; DNA: TGCGCCAGCAGTCAATCGCGGGGTACTTCACCCCTCCACTTT
D: TRBD1; V: TRBV15; J: TRBJ1-3; size: -; CDR3: CATSRETGGMDTIYF; DNA: TGTGCCACCAGCAGAGAGACAGGGGGTATGGACACCATATATTTT
D: -; V: TRBV7-8; J: TRBJ1-1; size: once; CDR3: CASSLLTGGFTEAFF; DNA: TGTGCCAGCAGCTTACTTACGGGGGGTTTTACTGAAGCTTTCTTT
D: -; V: TRBV4-3; J: TRBJ1-6; size: -; CDR3: CASSQYRVVDSPLHF; DNA: TGCGCCAGCAGCCAGTACAGGGTAGTCGATTCACCCCTCCACTTT
D: -; V: TRBV5-1; J: TRBJ2-7; size: -; CDR3: CASSLGGQSSYEQYF; DNA: TGCGCCAGCAGCTTGGGGGGGCAGAGCTCCTACGAGCAGTACTTC
D: TRBD1; V: TRBV27; J: TRBJ2-7; size: few; CDR3: CASSFGGTGHSYEQYF; DNA: TGTGCCAGCAGCTTTGGAGGGACAGGGCACTCCTACGAGCAGTACTTC
D: -; V: TRBV28; J: TRBJ2-1; size: -; CDR3: CASSLPSQGYNEQFF; DNA: TGTGCCAGCAGTTTACCGTCGCAGGGCTACAATGAGCAGTTCTTC
D: TRBD1; V: TRBV5-1; J: TRBJ2-2; size: -; CDR3: CASSPGTGNTGELFF; DNA: TGCGCCAGCAGCCCGGGGACAGGGAACACCGGGGAGCTGTTTTTT
D: -; V: TRBV10-3; J: TRBJ2-3; size: -; CDR3: CAISESATDTQYF; DNA: TGTGCCATCAGTGAGTCTGCTACTGATACGCAGTATTTT
D: TRBD2; V: TRBV6-5; J: TRBJ2-1; size: -; CDR3: CASSYLLAGGPDEQFF; DNA: TGTGCCAGCAGTTACCTACTAGCGGGGGGGCCAGATGAGCAGTTCTTC
D: TRBD2; V: TRBV27; J: TRBJ2-3; size: -; CDR3: CASQLAGLTDTQYF; DNA: TGTGCCAGCCAACTAGCGGGGCTCACAGATACGCAGTATTTT
D: TRBD2; V: TRBV7-3; J: TRBJ2-5; size: once; CDR3: CASSGRVEETQYF; DNA: TGTGCCAGCAGCGGGAGGGTCGAAGAGACCCAGTACTTC
D: -; V: TRBV7-2; J: TRBJ2-7; size: -; CDR3: CASSSSGNSEQYF; DNA: TGTGCCAGCAGCTCGTCAGGGAACTCCGAGCAGTACTTC
D: -; V: TRBV5-1; J: TRBJ1-1; size: -; CDR3: CASSYGHTMNTEAFF; DNA: TGCGCCAGCAGCTACGGACACACCATGAACACTGAAGCTTTCTTT
D: -; V: TRBV7-9; J: TRBJ2-5; size: -; CDR3: CASSRSEQTQYF; DNA: TGTGCCAGCAGCCGTAGTGAACAGACCCAGTACTTC
D: -; V: TRBV29-1; J: TRBJ2-7; size: few; CDR3: CSVESGQPHEQYF; DNA: TGCAGCGTTGAGTCCGGACAGCCTCACGAGCAGTACTTC
D: -; V: TRBV4-2; J: TRBJ2-1; size: -; CDR3: CASSQEGRLATYNEQFF; DNA: TGTGCCAGCAGCCAAGAAGGGCGGCTAGCGACGTACAATGAGCAGTTCTTC
D: TRBD2; V: TRBV28; J: TRBJ2-7; size: -; CDR3: CASSWGGTSGEQYF; DNA: TGTGCCAGCTCCTGGGGGGGGACTTCGGGTGAGCAGTACTTC